The 26 T cell receptor beta chains below all came from one sample that was sequenced in a study of cytomegalovirus exposure and HLA in healthy donors. PCR involved 60 Vbeta and 13 Jbeta primers. Measured with immunoSEQ multiplex PCR; TCRdb has only the in-frame clones, and not every one. The record lists just over 80,000 clones, of which the ten most abundant hold about 1.1%. The sample was PBMCs. Receptors were obtained from a woman younger than 45 in good health and CMV-seronegative.

The V call is TRBV19, the J call TRBJ1-5; 8 nucleotides match TRBD1. This CDR3 has 15 amino acids. Germline V lookup: CDR1 LNHDA, CDR2 SQIVND (reference sequence). Germline trimming cut 3 bases from V and 5 bases from J; bases unmatched to any gene: 6. The CDR3 DNA reads as TGTGCCAGTAGTATGGATGGGACAGGCTATCAGCCCCAGCATTTT. Protein product: CASSMDGTGYQPQHF.

The chain recombines TRBV25-1 with TRBJ1-2; D is uncertain. Germline values: CDR1 MGHDK, CDR2 SYGVNS. V lost 5 bases, J lost 6 bases, and 16 bases lay in between. The CDR3 loop spans 14 amino acids. CDR3 sequence: CASSSRYPGNGYTF. The CDR3, as DNA: TGTGCCAGCAGTTCCCGATATCCGGGAAATGGCTACACCTTC.

The chain combines TRBV7-6 with TRBJ2-7; D is possibly TRBD2 (6 bases). V was clipped by 5 bases and J by 3 bases, with 17 bases between them. This CDR3 comprises 15 residues. Germline CDR1 SGHVS, CDR2 FNYEAQ. The CDR3 here is CASSPTSIVFYEQYF. The CDR3 DNA is TGTGCCAGCAGCCCGACTAGTATAGTCTTCTACGAGCAGTACTTC.

This chain uses TRBV6-6 with TRBJ1-1; TRBD1 might be the D (6 bases). The germline V gene has CDR1 MNHNY and CDR2 SVGAGI (reference sequence). Trimming took 9 bases from V and 4 from J, leaving 15 bases between them. The CDR3 loop spans 13 amino acids. CDR3 bases: TGTGCCAGTAAACAGGGCGGGAGCACTGAAGCTTTCTTT. Translation: CASKQGGSTEAFF.

This chain uses TRBV5-1 with TRBJ1-2; D uncertain. The CDR3 runs to 14 residues. V dropped 7 bases and J dropped 4 bases, with 17 bases sitting between them. Germline loops: CDR1 SGHRS, CDR2 YFSETQ. Here the CDR3 DNA reads TGCGCCAGCTCGCCGGAGCTGACCGTCTATGGCTACACCTTC. Its protein product is CASSPELTVYGYTF.

V usage is TRBV11-2 and J usage is TRBJ2-5, with 7 bases matching TRBD1. Germline V gene data show CDR1 as SGHAT and CDR2 as FQNNGV. J lost 3 bases, V lost 6 bases, and 7 bases had no gene match. The CDR3 length is 14 residues. CDR3 residues: CASRLQGPKETQYF. The CDR3 coding sequence is TGTGCCAGCAGACTACAGGGGCCGAAAGAGACCCAGTACTTC.

V usage is TRBV6-1 and J usage is TRBJ1-2, with D perhaps matching TRBD1 (5 bases). CDR3 length: 16 residues. Trimming took off 2 bases at V and 7 bases at J, with 20 bases between the two ends. Germline-derived CDR1 and CDR2 are MNHNS and SASEGT. The CDR3 DNA follows: TGTGCCAGCAGTGAAACAGGAGCAGCCCAAGGTCTTGGCTACACCTTC. This sequence encodes CASSETGAAQGLGYTF.

The chain joins TRBV19 to TRBJ2-7, with D hard to call. Between the trimmed V and J ends, which lost 1 base and 3 bases, there was a span of 7 bases. Germline V CDR1 and CDR2: LNHDA, SQIVND (reference sequence). The CDR3 length is 13 residues. CDR3 protein: CASSIGQHYEQYF. The DNA of the CDR3 is TGTGCCAGTAGTATAGGGCAACACTACGAGCAGTACTTC. The full variable domain, rest sourced from reference TRBV19 and TRBJ2-7, is DGGITQSPKYLFRKEGQNVTLSCEQNLNHDAMYWYRQDPGQGLRLIYYSQIVNDFQKGDIAEGYSVSREKKESFPLTVTSAQKNPTAFYLCASSIGQHYEQYFGPGTRLTVT.

The chain combines TRBV7-8 with TRBJ1-1; 7 positions agree with TRBD1. The V segment lost 1 base and the J segment 6 bases; nucleotides outside the gene matches: 14. The length of the CDR3 is 17 residues. Germline loops: CDR1 SGHVS, CDR2 FQNEAQ. The CDR3 is CASSLGGDSLGVAEAFF. The CDR3 DNA is TGTGCCAGCAGCTTAGGAGGGGACAGTTTGGGAGTTGCTGAAGCTTTCTTT.

This rearrangement joins TRBV6-1 to TRBJ1-1; 7 bases agree with TRBD1. There are 10 residues in the CDR3. Germline assignment: CDR1 MNHNS and CDR2 SASEGT. V dropped 6 bases and J dropped 10; count of bases not matched to a gene: 2. The CDR3 nucleotides read TGTGCCAGCAGCGCAGGGGGAGCTTTCTTT. Translated, it gives CASSAGGAFF.

This chain links TRBV5-1 with TRBJ1-2; maybe TRBD1 (6 bases). The CDR3 is 14 amino acids. V dropped 4 bases and J dropped 3 bases, with 13 bases sitting between them. CDR1 SGHRS and CDR2 YFSETQ come from the germline V gene. The CDR3 protein is CASSPQGLDYGYTF. Here the CDR3 DNA reads TGCGCCAGCAGCCCTCAGGGGTTGGACTATGGCTACACCTTC. The whole variable domain, filled in from reference TRBV5-1 and TRBJ1-2, reads KAGVTQTPRYLIKTRGQQVTLSCSPISGHRSVSWYQQTPGQGLQFLFEYFSETQRNKGNFPGRFSGRQFSNSRSEMNVSTLELGDSALYLCASSPQGLDYGYTFGSGTRLTVV.

The genes are TRBV30 and TRBJ1-2; TRBD1 matches at 7 bases. This CDR3 spans 13 amino acids. J gave up 6 bases and V 5 bases, and 9 bases lay outside the gene matches. CDR1 is GTSNPN, CDR2 SVGIG, per germline (reference sequence). This CDR3 is CAWSTTGVDGYTF. In DNA form, the CDR3 reads TGTGCCTGGTCGACAACAGGGGTAGATGGCTACACCTTC.

The chain employs TRBV12-5 and TRBJ2-3, with D perhaps TRBD2 (5 bases). The V end lost 1 base, the J end lost 6 bases, and 8 bases lay between the germline ends. The germline CDR1 and CDR2 sequences are LGHNT and FRNRAP. The CDR3 is 13 residues long. The CDR3, as DNA: TGTGCTAGTGGTTTGGGAACTAGTGATACGCAGTATTTT. Its translation: CASGLGTSDTQYF.

V gene TRBV20-1 combines with J gene TRBJ1-2, with D possibly matching TRBD1 (6 bases). From germline, CDR1 is DFQATT and CDR2 SNEGSKA (reference sequence). V was shortened by 0 bases and J by 8 bases, with 7 bases between the two germline ends. The CDR3 loop spans 11 amino acids. The CDR3 DNA is TGCAGTGCTAGAGAGGGGGCGGGCTACACCTTC. It codes for CSAREGAGYTF.

The rearrangement uses TRBV15 and TRBJ2-1; no definite D call. The germline gives CDR1 LNHNV, CDR2 YYDKDF (reference sequence). V was cut by 0 bases and J by 8 bases, with 8 bases left in between. CDR3 length equals 13 residues. CDR3 loop: CATSREEGDEQFF. As DNA, the CDR3 is TGTGCCACCAGCAGAGAGGAAGGAGATGAGCAGTTCTTC.

This chain connects TRBV5-6 to TRBJ2-2; 8 positions agree with TRBD2. Per the germline V gene, CDR1 is SGHDT and CDR2 is YYEEEE. V lost 0 bases and J lost 7; bases outside the gene matches: 5. The CDR3 spans 15 residues. This CDR3 is CASSLAGLAIGELFF. The CDR3, as DNA: TGTGCCAGCAGCTTGGCCGGACTAGCAATCGGGGAGCTGTTTTTT.

This rearrangement joins TRBV4-2 to TRBJ2-6; D unclear. The CDR3 contains 15 residues. Germline lookup yields CDR1 LGHNA and CDR2 YNFKEQ. Trimming cost V 2 bases and J 0 bases, with 5 bases left between them. The CDR3 DNA is TGTGCCAGCAGCCAACGTAACTCTGGGGCCAACGTCCTGACTTTC. Residues: CASSQRNSGANVLTF.

The chain is built from TRBV2 and TRBJ2-1, with D unclear. The CDR3 spans 10 residues. CDR1 is SNHLY, CDR2 FYNNEI, per germline. Trimming removed 2 bases from V and 14 bases from J, with 7 bases in between. CDR3 amino acids: CASSENIEFF. The DNA of the CDR3 is TGTGCCAGCAGTGAAAATATCGAGTTCTTC.

The chain uses TRBV5-1 and TRBJ2-1, with TRBD1 matching over 11 bases. Trimming at V came to 4 bases and at J to 7 bases, leaving 4 bases not matched to a gene. Germline CDR1 is SGHRS and CDR2 is YFSETQ. CDR3 length equals 14 residues. In DNA, the CDR3 is TGCGCCAGCAGCCGGGACAGGGGGTATAATGAGCAGTTCTTC. The encoded protein is CASSRDRGYNEQFF. Full variable domain (outside the CDR3, taken from reference TRBV5-1 and TRBJ2-1): KAGVTQTPRYLIKTRGQQVTLSCSPISGHRSVSWYQQTPGQGLQFLFEYFSETQRNKGNFPGRFSGRQFSNSRSEMNVSTLELGDSALYLCASSRDRGYNEQFFGPGTRLTVL.

The rearrangement joins TRBV7-9 to TRBJ2-2, with D possibly matching TRBD1 (6 bases). Germline CDR1 reads SEHNR; CDR2 reads FQNEAQ (reference sequence). Trimming pared 3 bases from V and 7 bases from J, leaving 21 bases between. The CDR3 is made up of 17 amino acids. The CDR3 sequence is CASSLATGREKGGELFF. The CDR3 DNA is TGTGCCAGCAGCTTGGCAACAGGGAGAGAGAAAGGCGGGGAGCTGTTTTTT.

A remark on this clone: Other DNA sequences from this sample encode an identical CDR3 as well. The V and J genes are TRBV19 and TRBJ1-2, with 7 bases that match TRBD1. There are 14 residues in the CDR3. The germline gives CDR1 LNHDA, CDR2 SQIVND (reference sequence). V lost 7 bases to trimming and J lost 4 bases; unmatched junction nucleotides: 9. The CDR3 region is CASMRPGQVYGYTF. The CDR3 DNA reads TGTGCCAGTATGCGGCCCGGACAGGTCTATGGCTACACCTTC.

The rearrangement links TRBV6-1 to TRBJ1-2; 9 nucleotides align to TRBD1. V lost 7 bases and J lost 6; bases outside the gene matches: 9. CDR3 size: 14 residues. The germline V gene has CDR1 MNHNS and CDR2 SASEGT. The CDR3 nucleotides read TGTGCCAGCAACACTATACAGGGGGCGGATGGCTACACCTTC. It is translated as CASNTIQGADGYTF.

The gene calls are TRBV19 and TRBJ2-3, with a tentative D call TRBD1 (5 bases). The CDR3 has 14 amino acids. Germline V lookup: CDR1 LNHDA, CDR2 SQIVND (reference sequence). Trimming removed 7 bases at V and 0 bases at J, with 11 bases between. Written as DNA, the CDR3 is TGTGCCAGTAAAATTACAGGTAGCACAGATACGCAGTATTTT. This codes for CASKITGSTDTQYF.

This rearrangement joins TRBV2 to TRBJ2-1, with 10 positions matching TRBD2. The length of the CDR3 is 15 residues. The V segment lost 2 bases and the J segment 5 bases; nucleotides outside the gene matches: 3. CDR1 and CDR2 from the germline V gene are SNHLY and FYNNEI. The CDR3 DNA follows: TGTGCCAGCAGTGAACTCGGACTAGCGGACAATGAGCAGTTCTTC. Protein sequence: CASSELGLADNEQFF.

The rearrangement links TRBV30 to TRBJ1-4; 7 nucleotides line up with TRBD1. Losses at the gene ends were 3 bases for V and 8 bases for J; bases not matched to a gene: 15. The CDR3 consists of 16 residues. Per germline, CDR1 GTSNPN and CDR2 SVGIG (reference sequence). The CDR3 spells CAWSDRQGAKVEKLFF. CDR3 coding DNA: TGTGCCTGGAGCGATAGACAGGGAGCAAAGGTGGAAAAACTGTTTTTT.

The chain has TRBV2 and TRBJ1-5; D not resolved. Trimming took off 0 bases at V and 1 base at J, with 13 bases between the two ends. Germline CDR1 is SNHLY and CDR2 is FYNNEI. The CDR3 loop spans 17 amino acids. The CDR3 sequence: CASSEALRERSNQPQHF. The CDR3 coding sequence is TGTGCCAGCAGTGAAGCGCTTCGAGAGCGGAGCAATCAGCCCCAGCATTTT.